Shown below are 24 T cell receptor beta chains from a single sample sequenced in a study of shared clonotypes between healthy human individuals. Clones were read by immunoSEQ multiplex PCR, and TCRdb kept only the in-frame ones, dropping some. The repertoire includes some 2,000,000 clones, approximately 94% of them detected once, and roughly 0.13% sits in the top ten. Sample: naive CD4+ T cells sorted from blood. The sample's subset: CD45RA+ positively selected. The receptor source for this set is a man between 18 and 29 years old in good health.

The chain recombines TRBV9 with TRBJ2-1; D unclear. CDR1 SGDLS and CDR2 YYNGEE come from the germline V gene. This CDR3 region has 12 residues. Trimming removed 0 bases at V and 10 bases at J, with 8 bases between. The CDR3, as DNA: TGTGCCAGCAGCGTAGGGGCGCGGGAGCAGTTCTTC. Protein: CASSVGAREQFF.

Notes on this clone: Other DNA sequences in the same sample also yield this CDR3. This sequence joins TRBV9 and TRBJ2-5, with D perhaps matching TRBD2 (5 bases). Germline values: CDR1 SGDLS, CDR2 YYNGEE. The CDR3 runs 12 residues. Trimming took off 2 bases at V and 5 bases at J, with 7 bases between the two ends. The CDR3 protein is CASSVGGETQYF. CDR3 nucleotide sequence: TGTGCCAGCAGCGTCGGCGGGGAGACCCAGTACTTC.

V is TRBV4-3 and J is TRBJ2-3; D gene unclear. This CDR3 spans 15 amino acids. Germline lookup yields CDR1 LGHNA and CDR2 YSLEER. Trimming stripped 2 bases from V and 1 base from J, with 10 bases between. The CDR3 reads CASSQRDWGTDTQYF. CDR3 DNA: TGCGCCAGCAGCCAACGAGATTGGGGCACAGATACGCAGTATTTT.

V usage is TRBV7-2 and J usage is TRBJ1-3; D is unclear. The V gene lost 7 bases and the J gene lost 2 bases, with 15 bases spanning the gap. The CDR3 contains 15 residues. Germline loops: CDR1 SGHTA, CDR2 FQGNSA. CDR3 coding DNA: TGTGCCAGCACCCTGGGAGGGCTTGCTGGAAACACCATATATTTT. Amino acids: CASTLGGLAGNTIYF.

Of note for this clone: Other nucleotide sequences from this sample produce the same CDR3. V is TRBV15 and J is TRBJ2-3, with 12 bases lining up with TRBD2. Trimming at V came to 3 bases and at J to 6 bases, leaving 10 bases not matched to a gene. Per germline, CDR1 LNHNV and CDR2 YYDKDF (reference sequence). CDR3 length equals 17 residues. CDR3 DNA sequence: TGTGCCACCAGCAGGGGGCTAGCGGGGGGGCCGACGGATACGCAGTATTTT. As protein: CATSRGLAGGPTDTQYF.

The chain employs TRBV5-6 and TRBJ2-7; 7 bases map to TRBD2. J was trimmed by 6 bases and V by 0 bases; bases with no gene match: 12. Per germline, CDR1 SGHDT and CDR2 YYEEEE. This CDR3 comprises 16 residues. The CDR3 protein is CASSLGLAPDWGEQYF. The CDR3 bases are TGTGCCAGCAGCTTGGGACTAGCCCCCGACTGGGGCGAGCAGTACTTC.

The chain employs TRBV9 and TRBJ2-7; TRBD2 agrees at 8 bases. CDR3 length: 15 residues. Germline CDR1 reads SGDLS; CDR2 reads YYNGEE. The V gene end was trimmed by 0 bases and the J gene end by 3 bases; junction bases not matched to a gene: 5. CDR3 in amino acids: CASSVASGSYYEQYF. In DNA, the CDR3 is TGTGCCAGCAGCGTAGCCAGCGGGAGTTACTACGAGCAGTACTTC.

The CDR3 here is CASSLVAISVETQYF. The CDR3 DNA is TGTGCCAGCAGCTTAGTCGCGATTAGCGTGGAGACCCAGTACTTC. This sequence joins TRBV7-2 and TRBJ2-5; TRBD2 might be the D (5 bases). Trimming left V 1 base short and J 5 bases short, with 14 bases between. Germline V CDR1 and CDR2: SGHTA, FQGNSA. This CDR3 comprises 15 residues.

The CDR3 nucleotides read TGTGCCAGTAGTACGAAGCGGGATACGCAGTATTTT. This gives the protein CASSTKRDTQYF. V usage is TRBV19 and J usage is TRBJ2-3, with a possible D match to TRBD2 (5 bases). This CDR3 comprises 12 residues. Trimming stripped 4 bases from V and 6 bases from J, with 8 bases between. Germline V gives CDR1 LNHDA, CDR2 SQIVND (reference sequence). Full variable domain (missing parts from reference TRBV19 and TRBJ2-3): DGGITQSPKYLFRKEGQNVTLSCEQNLNHDAMYWYRQDPGQGLRLIYYSQIVNDFQKGDIAEGYSVSREKKESFPLTVTSAQKNPTAFYLCASSTKRDTQYFGPGTRLTVL.

The gene calls are TRBV7-8 and TRBJ2-7; D gene uncertain. Trimming took off 3 bases at V and 0 bases at J, with 6 bases between the two ends. The CDR3 is 13 amino acids. Germline V lookup: CDR1 SGHVS, CDR2 FQNEAQ. The CDR3 region is CASSFMSSYEQYF. The CDR3, as DNA: TGTGCCAGCAGCTTCATGAGCTCCTACGAGCAGTACTTC.

The chain joins TRBV4-1 to TRBJ2-1; a weak D match, TRBD1 (6 bases). CDR3 length equals 16 residues. Between the trimmed V and J ends, which lost 0 bases and 4 bases, there was a span of 13 bases. The germline gives CDR1 MGHRA, CDR2 YSYEKL. CDR3 in amino acids: CASSQEGTSIYNEQFF. Here the CDR3 DNA reads TGCGCCAGCAGCCAAGAGGGGACATCGATATACAATGAGCAGTTCTTC.

In the case of this clone: Other DNA sequences in this sample translate to the same CDR3. The chain links TRBV5-1 to TRBJ1-1, with 9 bases matching TRBD1. The V gene end was trimmed by 4 bases and the J gene end by 4 bases; junction bases not matched to a gene: 5. The CDR3 is 14 residues long. The V gene's germline CDR1 is SGHRS and CDR2 YFSETQ. As DNA, the CDR3 is TGCGCCAGCAGCCGTGACAGGGGGGGCACTGAAGCTTTCTTT. Translating gives CASSRDRGGTEAFF.

This clone was seen a single time. V and J are TRBV28 and TRBJ2-7; TRBD2 matches at 11 bases. Trimming cost V 3 bases and J 2 bases; bases outside gene matches: 9. The CDR3 sequence is 17 residues long. The germline V gene encodes CDR1 MDHEN and CDR2 SYDVKM. The CDR3 nucleotides read TGTGCCAGCAGTTTCTCCCTAGCGGGGGGCCACCCCTACGAGCAGTACTTC. It translates to CASSFSLAGGHPYEQYF. Complete variable domain (other parts from reference TRBV28 and TRBJ2-7): DVKVTQSSRYLVKRTGEKVFLECVQDMDHENMFWYRQDPGLGLRLIYFSYDVKMKEKGDIPEGYSVSREKKERFSLILESASTNQTSMYLCASSFSLAGGHPYEQYFGPGTRLTVT.

The J gene is TRBJ2-6, the V gene TRBV19, with a tentative D call TRBD1 (6 bases). V gave up 4 bases and J gave up 2 bases, with 9 bases separating them. The CDR3 spans 15 residues. Germline CDR1 is LNHDA and CDR2 is SQIVND (reference sequence). In nucleotides, the CDR3 is TGTGCCAGTAGTAAACAGGGCGCTGGGGCCAACGTCCTGACTTTC. This translates into CASSKQGAGANVLTF.

The chain employs TRBV14 and TRBJ2-7, with a weak D call TRBD2 (6 bases). V was trimmed by 1 base and J by 2 bases, leaving 9 bases between them. CDR1 and CDR2 from the germline V gene are SGHDN and FVKESK. The CDR3 length is 14 residues. The CDR3 sequence: CASSQGGGTYEQYF. The DNA of the CDR3 is TGTGCCAGCAGCCAAGGTGGGGGGACCTACGAGCAGTACTTC.

V usage is TRBV5-1 and J usage is TRBJ1-2; tentatively, D is TRBD1 (6 bases). CDR1 is SGHRS and CDR2 is YFSETQ in the germline V gene. V lost 6 bases to trimming and J lost 3 bases, with 21 bases between them. The CDR3 sequence is 16 residues long. The CDR3 region has the DNA TGCGCCAGCACGATGGACAACAGGGCCGGGCACTATGGCTACACCTTC. It codes for CASTMDNRAGHYGYTF.

A single count supports this clone. CDR3 DNA: TGTGCCAGCAGGAAGACAGGGGGGTATGAAAAACTGTTTTTT. Translating it yields CASRKTGGYEKLFF. The chain is built from TRBV11-2 and TRBJ1-4; 9 bases are shared with TRBD1. Germline CDR1 is SGHAT and CDR2 is FQNNGV. Trimming took 6 bases from V and 6 from J; bases not matched to a gene: 5. This CDR3 spans 14 amino acids.

The chain uses TRBV5-1 and TRBJ1-2; D uncertain. CDR3 size: 13 residues. The V gene's germline CDR1 is SGHRS and CDR2 YFSETQ. The germline V and J ends were trimmed by 4 bases and 5 bases, with 12 bases remaining between them. The CDR3 DNA reads TGCGCCAGCAGCAAGCAATATGATTATGGCTACACCTTC. Amino acids: CASSKQYDYGYTF.

The V and J genes are TRBV5-1 and TRBJ2-5; 9 positions agree with TRBD2. Germline assignment: CDR1 SGHRS and CDR2 YFSETQ. V dropped 2 bases and J dropped 5; count of bases not matched to a gene: 4. The length of the CDR3 is 14 residues. The CDR3 DNA follows: TGCGCCAGCAGCTTTTCGGGACTAGCCGAGACCCAGTACTTC. Protein product: CASSFSGLAETQYF.

On this clone itself: Other DNA sequences in the same sample also yield this CDR3. The chain couples TRBV29-1 to TRBJ1-1; D is possibly TRBD1 (5 bases). V shed 5 bases and J shed 0 bases, with 10 bases lying between them. In germline, CDR1 is SQVTM, CDR2 ANQGSEA. The CDR3 totals 13 residues. In DNA, the CDR3 is TGCAGCGTTAGGGGACGGCTGAACACTGAAGCTTTCTTT. It encodes CSVRGRLNTEAFF.

The V call is TRBV6-1, the J call TRBJ1-2; the match to TRBD1 covers 8 bases. Unmatched junction bases numbered 11, after V lost 6 bases and J lost 5 bases. The CDR3 totals 15 residues. Germline V gives CDR1 MNHNS, CDR2 SASEGT. The DNA for the CDR3 is TGTGCCAGCAGCGCGGAGCAGGGGGCTATGTATGGCTACACCTTC. Translating it yields CASSAEQGAMYGYTF.

V usage is TRBV4-1 and J usage is TRBJ1-4, with a possible D match to TRBD1 (6 bases). Trimming removed 0 bases from V and 7 bases from J, with 18 bases in between. This CDR3 has 17 amino acids. In germline, CDR1 is MGHRA, CDR2 YSYEKL. The CDR3 reads CASSQDPLGARGEKLFF. CDR3 in DNA: TGCGCCAGCAGCCAAGATCCCCTGGGGGCGCGTGGTGAAAAACTGTTTTTT.

This clone was picked up a small number of times. This specimen includes other DNA sequences encoding the same CDR3. This chain joins TRBV7-9 and TRBJ2-2, with D unresolved. CDR3 length: 12 residues. Trimming took 5 bases from V and 5 from J, leaving 6 bases between them. The germline V gene encodes CDR1 SEHNR and CDR2 FQNEAQ (reference sequence). CDR3 in amino acids: CASSPQTGELFF. The CDR3 DNA sequence: TGTGCCAGCAGCCCGCAGACCGGGGAGCTGTTTTTT. Full variable domain (outside the CDR3, taken from reference TRBV7-9 and TRBJ2-2): DTGVSQNPRHKITKRGQNVTFRCDPISEHNRLYWYRQTLGQGPEFLTYFQNEAQLEKSRLLSDRFSAERPKGSFSTLEIQRTEQGDSAMYLCASSPQTGELFFGEGSRLTVL.

V gene TRBV6-5 combines with J gene TRBJ1-6; D is unclear. The CDR3 loop spans 15 amino acids. Trimming took off 6 bases at V and 1 base at J, with 10 bases between the two ends. Per germline, CDR1 MNHEY and CDR2 SVGAGI. CDR3 in amino acids: CASSKGESYNSPLHF. CDR3 nucleotides: TGTGCCAGCAGCAAAGGAGAATCCTATAATTCACCCCTCCACTTT.